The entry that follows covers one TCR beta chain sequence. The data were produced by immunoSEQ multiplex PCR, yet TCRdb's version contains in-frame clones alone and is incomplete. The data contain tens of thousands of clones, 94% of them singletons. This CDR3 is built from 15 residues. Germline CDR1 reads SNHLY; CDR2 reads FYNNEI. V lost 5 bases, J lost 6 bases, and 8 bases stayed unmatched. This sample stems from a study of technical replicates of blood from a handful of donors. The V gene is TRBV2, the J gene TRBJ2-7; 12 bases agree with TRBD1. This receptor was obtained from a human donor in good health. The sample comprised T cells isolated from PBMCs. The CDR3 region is CASSKGTGGYGEQYF. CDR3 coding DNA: TGTGCCAGCAGTAAAGGGACAGGGGGCTACGGCGAGCAGTACTTC.